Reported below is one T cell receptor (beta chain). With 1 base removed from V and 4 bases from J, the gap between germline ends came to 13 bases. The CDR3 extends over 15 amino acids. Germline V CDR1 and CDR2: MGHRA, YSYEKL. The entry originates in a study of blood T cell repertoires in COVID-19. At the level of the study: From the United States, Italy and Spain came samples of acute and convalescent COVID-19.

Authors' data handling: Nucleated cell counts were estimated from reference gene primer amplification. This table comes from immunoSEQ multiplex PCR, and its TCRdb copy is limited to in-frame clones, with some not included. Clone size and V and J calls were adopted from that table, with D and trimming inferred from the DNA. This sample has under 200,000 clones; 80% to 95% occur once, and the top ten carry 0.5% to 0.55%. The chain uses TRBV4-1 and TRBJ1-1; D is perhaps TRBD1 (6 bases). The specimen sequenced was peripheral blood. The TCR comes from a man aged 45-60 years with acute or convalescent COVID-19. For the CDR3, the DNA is TGCGCCAGCAGCCAAGGGGTAGGGGGTCCCACTGAAGCTTTCTTT. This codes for CASSQGVGGPTEAFF.